Following are 18 T cell receptor beta chains from one sample sequenced in a study of HIV-infected patients and healthy controls. Reverse transcription used 500 to 550 ng RNA and constant-region primers for alpha and beta. Using multiplexing indices, alpha and beta chain libraries were generated apart by chain-specific third strand synthesis. TCRdb used MiXCR to reprocess the 5' RACE reads, holding one entry per CDR3 protein. Of 5,000 to 6,500 distinct CDR3 sequences in the sample, over 7% were seen once. The repertoire came from unfractionated whole blood and reflected all unsorted peripheral T cells. Specimen: blood, collected before antiretroviral therapy. These receptor sequences come from an adult with HIV infection.

This clonotype is medium-sized. The DNA for the CDR3 is TGTGCCAGCAGCCCGCAGGGGACGAATGAGCAGTTCTTC. Residues: CASSPQGTNEQFF. The gene calls are TRBV11-3 and TRBJ2-1, with D perhaps matching TRBD1 (6 bases). This CDR3 has 13 residues. Trimming shortened V by 5 bases and J by 7 bases, and 12 bases separated the two germline ends. In germline, CDR1 is SGHNT, CDR2 YENEEA.

There are many counts of this clonotype. The gene calls are TRBV4-1 and TRBJ1-1, with D hard to call. Germline assignment: CDR1 MGHRA and CDR2 YSYEKL. The CDR3 is made up of 14 amino acids. Trimming cost V 1 base and J 6 bases, with 12 bases left between them. In DNA, the CDR3 is TGCGCCAGCAGCCAAGTCCCGAGTCAAGCTGAAGCTTTCTTT. It codes for CASSQVPSQAEAFF.

This clonotype has ten or more counts. This chain uses TRBV19 with TRBJ2-7, with 10 nucleotides matching TRBD1. J lost 4 bases, V lost 9 bases, and 9 bases had no gene match. The CDR3 totals 14 residues. Germline V CDR1 and CDR2: LNHDA, SQIVND (reference sequence). For the CDR3, the DNA is TGTGCCAGCGCAAGACAGGGGGCATCTTACGAGCAGTACTTC. It codes for CASARQGASYEQYF.

This clonotype was counted at least ten times. The chain has TRBV27 and TRBJ2-1; unclear D gene. Germline assignment: CDR1 MNHEY and CDR2 SMNVEV (reference sequence). The V end lost 5 bases, the J end lost 4 bases, and 3 bases lay between the germline ends. The CDR3 has 11 residues. The CDR3 here is CASSKYNEQFF. CDR3 DNA: TGTGCCAGCAGTAAATACAATGAGCAGTTCTTC.

This clonotype showed up many times. The chain links TRBV5-1 to TRBJ1-4; D call uncertain. V lost 4 bases and J lost 0, with 10 bases in between. CDR3 size: 15 residues. Germline-derived CDR1 and CDR2 are SGHRS and YFSETQ. This CDR3 is CASSLEPATNEKLFF. In DNA, the CDR3 is TGCGCCAGCAGCCTTGAGCCCGCAACTAATGAAAAACTGTTTTTT.

This clonotype rates as medium-sized. The V gene is TRBV20-1, the J gene TRBJ1-2; D call uncertain. The V end was cut by 6 bases, the J end by 4 bases, with 6 bases between. The CDR3 is 10 residues long. The germline V gene has CDR1 DFQATT and CDR2 SNEGSKA (reference sequence). CDR3 amino acids: CSASSYGYTF. CDR3 in DNA: TGCAGTGCCAGCAGCTATGGCTACACCTTC.

This clonotype has ten or more counts. The chain carries TRBV3-1 and TRBJ1-1; D is ambiguous. The CDR3 extends over 14 amino acids. Trimming removed 1 base at V and 0 bases at J, with 6 bases between. Germline CDR1 LGHDT, CDR2 YNNKEL (reference sequence). The CDR3 DNA reads TGTGCCAGCAGCCAAGGTGAGGTGAACACTGAAGCTTTCTTT. Amino acid sequence: CASSQGEVNTEAFF.

CDR3 amino acids: CASSRGQAYGYTF. The CDR3 DNA is TGTGCCAGCAGCAGGGGACAGGCCTATGGCTACACCTTC. The V and J genes are TRBV5-5 and TRBJ1-2, with 8 bases fitting TRBD1. V was pared by 4 bases and J by 4 bases, with 3 bases of the junction left unmatched. Germline CDR1 reads SGHKS; CDR2 reads YYEKEE (reference sequence). The CDR3 is 13 residues long.

This clonotype counts as medium-sized. The gene calls are TRBV4-1 and TRBJ1-3, with D tentatively TRBD1 (5 bases). Germline-derived CDR1 and CDR2 are MGHRA and YSYEKL. Deletions cut 3 bases from V and 0 bases from J, with 9 bases between. This CDR3 contains 15 residues. For the CDR3, the DNA is TGCGCCAGCAGCCAGGGACGGTTCTCTGGAAACACCATATATTTT. Its translation is CASSQGRFSGNTIYF.

By its share, this clonotype is medium-sized (0.01 to 0.1%). J is TRBJ1-4 and V is TRBV6-1, with unresolved D. CDR3 length equals 15 residues. Germline assignment: CDR1 MNHNS and CDR2 SASEGT. The V and J ends lost 4 bases and 7 bases respectively, with 16 bases between them. CDR3 DNA sequence: TGTGCCAGCAGTGCTTCGCAGGCCGGGTTTGAAAAACTGTTTTTT. Encoded protein: CASSASQAGFEKLFF.

Relative to its sample, this clonotype is medium-sized. The rearrangement joins TRBV7-2 to TRBJ2-1, with a possible D match to TRBD2 (6 bases). The CDR3 length is 14 residues. Germline CDR1 reads SGHTA; CDR2 reads FQGNSA. V lost 3 bases and J lost 3, with 9 bases in between. The CDR3 DNA follows: TGTGCCAGCAGCTTCCGCGGGGACTACAATGAGCAGTTCTTC. This translates into CASSFRGDYNEQFF.

This clonotype showed up many times. The chain uses TRBV30 and TRBJ2-1, with D possibly TRBD1 on 6 matching bases. The V gene lost 1 base and the J gene lost 4 bases, with 14 bases spanning the gap. Germline CDR1 reads GTSNPN; CDR2 reads SVGIG (reference sequence). The CDR3 covers 15 residues. The CDR3 nucleotides read TGTGCCTGGAGTGGAGGGGCCAGGGGTTACAATGAGCAGTTCTTC. It encodes CAWSGGARGYNEQFF.

This clonotype was recorded many times. The DNA of the CDR3 is TGTGCCATCAGTGAGAGCTCTGGGGCCAACGTCCTGACTTTC. Amino acid sequence: CAISESSGANVLTF. The V gene is TRBV10-3, the J gene TRBJ2-6; the D is unclear. The germline gives CDR1 ENHRY, CDR2 SYGVKD. Trimming pared 2 bases from V and 0 bases from J, leaving 2 bases between. This CDR3 spans 14 amino acids.

This clonotype occurred many times. CDR3 nucleotides: TGTGCCAGCAGCCGACTAGCGGATCAACGGGGCGAGCAGTACTTC. Protein sequence: CASSRLADQRGEQYF. The genes are TRBV12-3 or TRBV12-4 and TRBJ2-7; 9 bases agree with TRBD2. Trimming took 6 bases from V and 6 from J; bases not matched to a gene: 12. There are 15 residues in the CDR3.

This clonotype was detected ten times or more. The CDR3 DNA is TGCAGCGTTGACCCCGGGACAGGGAGCACAGATACGCAGTATTTT. Amino acid sequence: CSVDPGTGSTDTQYF. The genes are TRBV29-1 and TRBJ2-3; 9 bases match TRBD1. The CDR3 spans 15 residues. Germline lookup yields CDR1 SQVTM and CDR2 ANQGSEA. V shed 3 bases and J 0 bases; nucleotides not matched to a gene: 4.

This clonotype was detected ten times or more. This chain joins TRBV6-1 and TRBJ2-1; D is perhaps TRBD1 (5 bases). Trimming left V 7 bases short and J 1 base short, with 8 bases between. CDR3 length equals 13 residues. The V gene's germline CDR1 is MNHNS and CDR2 SASEGT. This chain's CDR3 is CASTWTSYNEQFF. The CDR3 DNA reads TGTGCCAGCACCTGGACATCCTACAATGAGCAGTTCTTC.

This clonotype is labeled medium-sized. The V gene is TRBV19, the J gene TRBJ2-4; no clear D. Trimming shortened V by 1 base and J by 0 bases, and 13 bases separated the two germline ends. This CDR3 region has 17 residues. Germline V lookup: CDR1 LNHDA, CDR2 SQIVND (reference sequence). The CDR3 reads CASSIAQSLLAKNIQYF. The CDR3 DNA reads as TGTGCCAGTAGTATAGCACAGTCGCTTCTAGCCAAAAACATTCAGTACTTC.

In its sample, this clonotype was seen many times. The chain is built from TRBV2 and TRBJ2-5; D is unclear. V lost 0 bases and J lost 1, with 9 bases in between. This CDR3 has 15 amino acids. Germline-derived CDR1 and CDR2 are SNHLY and FYNNEI. CDR3 in amino acids: CASSEAPGIQETQYF. Written as DNA, the CDR3 is TGTGCCAGCAGTGAAGCACCCGGAATCCAAGAGACCCAGTACTTC.